A single sample gave rise to the 11 T cell receptor beta chains below, sequenced in a study of TIL therapy for anti-PD-1-resistant metastatic lung cancer (TCRdb year 2021). TCR beta CDR3 regions were amplified from genomic DNA by bias-controlled multiplex PCR with the immunoSEQ v3 hsTCRB kit. The table was pulled from immuneACCESS by TCRdb, which kept in-frame rearrangements only. Such tables lose some clones; where checked, under half of the loss comes from unresolved V genes, and the rest has no known cause. The table for this sample lists about 6,400 clones; 60% to 80% of them were counted only once. More than 5% of the sample is in the top ten clones. The time point label for this specimen denotes: pre-treatment sample, taken before nivolumab and TIL therapy. Excised metastases, mostly pleural nodules or supraclavicular lymph nodes, were used as baseline tumor samples and were taken from the same resection from which TIL were grown.

The sequencing used tumor tissue, collected at baseline. The source of these receptors is a person between 25 and 79 years old with non-small cell lung cancer.

This clone was counted a few times. This sequence joins TRBV27 and TRBJ2-3; D is uncertain. The CDR3 covers 13 residues. Germline V CDR1 and CDR2: MNHEY, SMNVEV (reference sequence). Trimming left V 3 bases short and J 6 bases short, with 10 bases between. The CDR3 sequence is CASSFGPWDTQYF. For the CDR3, the DNA is TGTGCCAGCAGTTTCGGTCCGTGGGATACGCAGTATTTT.

In its sample, this clone was seen once. CDR3 sequence: CASSMGRNSGANVLTF. In DNA form, the CDR3 reads TGTGCCAGCTCAATGGGGAGAAACTCTGGGGCCAACGTCCTGACTTTC. This chain links TRBV18 with TRBJ2-6; D might be TRBD2 (5 bases). With 5 bases removed from V and 0 bases from J, the gap between germline ends came to 11 bases. This CDR3 is 16 amino acids long. In germline, CDR1 is KGHSH, CDR2 LQKENI. Looking up the rest from reference TRBV18 and TRBJ2-6 gives the full variable domain: NAGVMQNPRHLVRRRGQEARLRCSPMKGHSHVYWYRQLPEEGLKFMVYLQKENIIDESGMPKERFSAEFPKEGPSILRIQQVVRGDSAAYFCASSMGRNSGANVLTFGAGSRLTVL.

The chain recombines TRBV28 with TRBJ2-7; D possibly corresponds to TRBD2 (6 bases). V was cut by 2 bases and J by 5 bases, with 13 bases left in between. The length of the CDR3 is 14 residues. Germline CDR1 and CDR2: MDHEN and SYDVKM. CDR3 DNA sequence: TGTGCCAGCAGTTTAATAGCAGGGAGGAACGAGCAGTACTTC. It specifies CASSLIAGRNEQYF. The entire variable domain, with the rest obtained from reference TRBV28 and TRBJ2-7, is as follows: DVKVTQSSRYLVKRTGEKVFLECVQDMDHENMFWYRQDPGLGLRLIYFSYDVKMKEKGDIPEGYSVSREKKERFSLILESASTNQTSMYLCASSLIAGRNEQYFGPGTRLTVT.

There are a few counts of this clone. The chain employs TRBV7-9 and TRBJ2-7, with 10 bases fitting TRBD1. Trimming at V came to 3 bases and at J to 5 bases, leaving 10 bases not matched to a gene. The CDR3 consists of 16 residues. From germline, CDR1 is SEHNR and CDR2 FQNEAQ (reference sequence). CDR3 DNA: TGTGCCAGCAGCTTGGGCCTGGGACAGGGGACGCACGAGCAGTACTTC. Translated, it gives CASSLGLGQGTHEQYF.

This clone was picked up one time. The DNA for the CDR3 is TGTGCCAGCAGTTTGGTGGGCACCGGGGAGCTGTTTTTT. Residues: CASSLVGTGELFF. The V gene is TRBV28, the J gene TRBJ2-2, with no clear D. In germline, CDR1 is MDHEN, CDR2 SYDVKM. The CDR3 sequence is 13 residues long. Trimming left V 3 bases short and J 4 bases short, with 6 bases between.

This clone has just a few counts. This specimen includes other DNA sequences encoding the same CDR3. The chain is built from TRBV19 and TRBJ1-6, with 7 nucleotides matching TRBD1. V shed 3 bases and J 6 bases; nucleotides not matched to a gene: 5. CDR1 is LNHDA, CDR2 SQIVND, per germline (reference sequence). The CDR3 loop spans 15 amino acids. The CDR3 region has the DNA TGTGCCAGTAGTATCGCAGGGGGAGGTAATTCACCCCTCCACTTT. Translation gives CASSIAGGGNSPLHF.

This clone was detected a few times. The chain combines TRBV20-1 with TRBJ2-3, with TRBD2 identical over 10 bases. V gave up 3 bases and J gave up 3 bases; unmatched junction bases: 0. Germline CDR1 is DFQATT and CDR2 is SNEGSKA (reference sequence). The length of the CDR3 is 13 residues. The CDR3 DNA sequence: TGCAGTGCTAGTAGCGGGGGGACAGATACGCAGTATTTT. It specifies CSASSGGTDTQYF.

CDR3: CASSLRLGHSTDTQYF. The CDR3 coding sequence is TGTGCCAGCAGCTTAAGGTTGGGCCATAGCACAGATACGCAGTATTTT. V usage is TRBV7-9 and J usage is TRBJ2-3; D is ambiguous. Germline V gene sequence: CDR1 SEHNR, CDR2 FQNEAQ (reference sequence). Trimming took off 2 bases at V and 0 bases at J, with 12 bases between the two ends. The CDR3 covers 16 residues.

This sequence joins TRBV7-2 and TRBJ2-1; 8 bases map to TRBD2. J was trimmed by 5 bases and V by 2 bases; bases with no gene match: 11. This CDR3 comprises 17 residues. Germline CDR1 and CDR2: SGHTA and FQGNSA. The CDR3: CASSLPLLSGADNEQFF. CDR3 coding DNA: TGTGCCAGCAGCTTACCGTTACTTAGCGGGGCGGACAATGAGCAGTTCTTC. Together with reference TRBV7-2 and TRBJ2-1, the CDR3 gives the full variable domain: GAGVSQSPSNKVTEKGKDVELRCDPISGHTALYWYRQSLGQGLEFLIYFQGNSAPDKSGLPSDRFSAERTGGSVSTLTIQRTQQEDSAVYLCASSLPLLSGADNEQFFGPGTRLTVL.

The V and J genes are TRBV5-1 and TRBJ2-1, with 10 bases fitting TRBD1. Trimming at V came to 4 bases and at J to 7 bases, leaving 14 bases not matched to a gene. This CDR3 has 17 amino acids. CDR1 and CDR2 (germline): SGHRS, YFSETQ. This CDR3 reads CASSPRPRDRGRNEQFF. For the CDR3, the DNA is TGCGCCAGCAGCCCCCGCCCACGGGACAGGGGACGGAATGAGCAGTTCTTC.

This rearrangement joins TRBV7-9 to TRBJ2-7; 8 nucleotides align to TRBD1. Unmatched junction bases numbered 3, after V lost 3 bases and J lost 2 bases. Germline V gene sequence: CDR1 SEHNR, CDR2 FQNEAQ (reference sequence). The CDR3 loop spans 14 amino acids. The CDR3 loop reads CASSLGQATYEQYF. The CDR3 DNA follows: TGTGCCAGCAGCTTGGGACAGGCAACCTACGAGCAGTACTTC.